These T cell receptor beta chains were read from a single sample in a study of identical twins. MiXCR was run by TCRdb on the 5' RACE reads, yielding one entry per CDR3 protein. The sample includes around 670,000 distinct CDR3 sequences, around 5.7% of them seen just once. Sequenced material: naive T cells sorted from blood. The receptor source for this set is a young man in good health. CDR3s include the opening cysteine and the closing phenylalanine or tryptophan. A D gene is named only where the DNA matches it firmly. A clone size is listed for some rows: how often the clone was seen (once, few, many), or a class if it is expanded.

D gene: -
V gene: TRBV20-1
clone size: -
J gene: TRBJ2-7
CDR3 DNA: TGCAGTGCTAGTTTTGGGCTAGTCCACGAGCAGTACTTC
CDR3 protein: CSASFGLVHEQYF

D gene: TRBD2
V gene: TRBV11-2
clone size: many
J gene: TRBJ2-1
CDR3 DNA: TGTGCCAGCAGCTCATATCCCTTTAGCGGGAGCCCTTACAATGAGCAGTTCTTC
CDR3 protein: CASSSYPFSGSPYNEQFF

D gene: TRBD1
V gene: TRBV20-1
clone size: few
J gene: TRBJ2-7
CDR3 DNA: TGCAGTGCTAGAGCACCAGGGGGCCCGGACGAGCAGTACTTC
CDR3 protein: CSARAPGGPDEQYF

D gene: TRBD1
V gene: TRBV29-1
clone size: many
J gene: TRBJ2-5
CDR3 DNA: TGCAGCGTTGGACTCGACAGGGGAGAGACCCAGTACTTC
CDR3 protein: CSVGLDRGETQYF

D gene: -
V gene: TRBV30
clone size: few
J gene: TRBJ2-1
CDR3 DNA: TGTGCCTGGAGTGTGGTCTCCTACAATGAGCAGTTCTTC
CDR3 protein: CAWSVVSYNEQFF

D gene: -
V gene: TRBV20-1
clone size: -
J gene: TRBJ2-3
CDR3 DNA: TGCAGCGGGCTAGGGGGGCCTAGCACAGATACGCAGTATTTT
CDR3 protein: CSGLGGPSTDTQYF

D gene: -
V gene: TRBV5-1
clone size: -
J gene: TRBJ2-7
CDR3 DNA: TGCGCCAGCAGCTTGGCTGGCCTTGCCTACGAGCAGTACTTC
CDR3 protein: CASSLAGLAYEQYF

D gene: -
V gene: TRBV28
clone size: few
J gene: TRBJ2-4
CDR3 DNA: TGTGCCAGCAGTTTGGAGGGAAACAAAAACATTCAGTACTTC
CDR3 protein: CASSLEGNKNIQYF

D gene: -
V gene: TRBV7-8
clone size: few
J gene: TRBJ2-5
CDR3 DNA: TGTGCCAGCAGCTTAAACCAGGGCCTCTATCAAGAGACCCAGTACTTC
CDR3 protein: CASSLNQGLYQETQYF

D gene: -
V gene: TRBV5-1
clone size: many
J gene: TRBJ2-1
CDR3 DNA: TGCGCCAGCCGCGAGGGAGCATCCTCCTACAATGAGCAGTTCTTC
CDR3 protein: CASREGASSYNEQFF

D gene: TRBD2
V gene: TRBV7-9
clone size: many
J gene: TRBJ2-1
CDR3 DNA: TGTGCCAGCAGCTCCCGGGAGGCTGAGCAGTTCTTC
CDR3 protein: CASSSREAEQFF

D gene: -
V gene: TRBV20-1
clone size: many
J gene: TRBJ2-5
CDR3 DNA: TGCAGTGCTAGAGAGACGGGATCTAAAGAGACCCAGTACTTC
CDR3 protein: CSARETGSKETQYF

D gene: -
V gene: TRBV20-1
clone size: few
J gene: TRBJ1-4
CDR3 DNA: TGCAGTGCTAGCAAAACGGAGGCTGACTTTAATGAAAAACTGTTTTTT
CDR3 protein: CSASKTEADFNEKLFF

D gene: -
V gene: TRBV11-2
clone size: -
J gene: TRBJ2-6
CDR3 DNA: TGTGCCAGCAGCTTTAAGACTAGTTATGAATCTGGGGCCAACGTCCTGACTTTC
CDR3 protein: CASSFKTSYESGANVLTF

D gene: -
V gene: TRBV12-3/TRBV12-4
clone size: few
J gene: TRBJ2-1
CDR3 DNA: TGTGCCAGCAGACAGGCCCTCTCCTACAATGAGCAGTTCTTC
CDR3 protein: CASRQALSYNEQFF

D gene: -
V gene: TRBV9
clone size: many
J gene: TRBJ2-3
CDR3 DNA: TGTGCCAGCAGCATGTTAAGCCAGGGCACAGATACGCAGTATTTT
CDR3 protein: CASSMLSQGTDTQYF

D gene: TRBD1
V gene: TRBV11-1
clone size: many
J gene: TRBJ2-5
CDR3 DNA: TGTGCCAGCAGCCCGGGACAGGGCGCTCAAGAGACCCAGTACTTC
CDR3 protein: CASSPGQGAQETQYF

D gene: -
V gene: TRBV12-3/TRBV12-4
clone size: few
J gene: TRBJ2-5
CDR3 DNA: TGTGCCAGCAGTTTAGAGCCCCCAGAGACCCAGTACTTC
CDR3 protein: CASSLEPPETQYF

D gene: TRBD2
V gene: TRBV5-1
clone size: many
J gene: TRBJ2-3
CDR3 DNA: TGCGCCAGCAGCTTTACTCCTAGCGGGATCACAGATACGCAGTATTTT
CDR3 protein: CASSFTPSGITDTQYF

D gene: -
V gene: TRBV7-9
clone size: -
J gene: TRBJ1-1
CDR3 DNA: TGTGCCAGCAGCCCATCCGGGGCCGGCACTGAAGCTTTCTTT
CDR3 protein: CASSPSGAGTEAFF

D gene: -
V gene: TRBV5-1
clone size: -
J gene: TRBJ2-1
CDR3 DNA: TGCGCCAGCAGCCAGTGGCGGGAAAACAATGAGCAGTTCTTC
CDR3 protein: CASSQWRENNEQFF

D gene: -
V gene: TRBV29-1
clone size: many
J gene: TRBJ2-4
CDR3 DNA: TGCAGCGCCTCCACGACAGAACGGGACATTCAGTACTTC
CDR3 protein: CSASTTERDIQYF

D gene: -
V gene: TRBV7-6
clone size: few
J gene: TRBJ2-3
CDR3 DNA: TGTGCCAGCAGCTTAACGCAGGGGAGTACGCAGTATTTT
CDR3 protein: CASSLTQGSTQYF

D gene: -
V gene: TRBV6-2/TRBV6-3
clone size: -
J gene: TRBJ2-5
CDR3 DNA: TGTGCCAGCAGCAAACTCGACAGCCAAGAGACCCAGTACTTC
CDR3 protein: CASSKLDSQETQYF

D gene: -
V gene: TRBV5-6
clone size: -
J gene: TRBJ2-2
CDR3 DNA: TGTGCCAGCACCAGGACAGCAACCGGGGAGCTGTTTTTT
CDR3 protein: CASTRTATGELFF

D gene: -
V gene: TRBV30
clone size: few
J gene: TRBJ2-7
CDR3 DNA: TGTGCCTGGAGTAGTCTGGTGGGCGAGCAGTACTTC
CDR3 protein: CAWSSLVGEQYF

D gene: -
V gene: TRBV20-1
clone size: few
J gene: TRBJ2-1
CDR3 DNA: TGCAGTGCCAACCGAAATAGCTTCGGGTCGGAGGAGCAGTTCTTC
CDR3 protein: CSANRNSFGSEEQFF

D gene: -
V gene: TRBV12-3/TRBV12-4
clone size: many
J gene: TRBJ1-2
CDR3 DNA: TGTGCCAGCAGTCCCCGTGGGGGGGTCGCTAACTATGGCTACACCTTC
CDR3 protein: CASSPRGGVANYGYTF

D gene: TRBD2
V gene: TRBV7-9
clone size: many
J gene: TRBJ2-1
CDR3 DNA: TGTGCCAGCAGCGCGGGACTACGCAATGAGCAGTTCTTC
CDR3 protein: CASSAGLRNEQFF

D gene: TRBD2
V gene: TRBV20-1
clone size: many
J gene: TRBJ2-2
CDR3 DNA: TGCAGTGCTCCCCTAGCGGGAGATAACGGCGGGGAGCTGTTTTTT
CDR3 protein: CSAPLAGDNGGELFF

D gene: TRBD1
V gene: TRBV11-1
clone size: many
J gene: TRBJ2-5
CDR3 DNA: TGTGCCAGCAGCTTGCACCCAAGAACCGACAGGGCTGGAAGGGAGACCCAGTACTTC
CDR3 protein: CASSLHPRTDRAGRETQYF

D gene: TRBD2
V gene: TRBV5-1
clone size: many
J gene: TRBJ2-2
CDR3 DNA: TGCGCCAGCAGGTCCCTAGCGGGAGCAAACACCGGGGAGCTGTTTTTT
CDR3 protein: CASRSLAGANTGELFF

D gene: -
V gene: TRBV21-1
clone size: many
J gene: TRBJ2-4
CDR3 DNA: TGTGCCAGCTCCAGTACGGGACAGGGGCCCGATGCGGCCAAAAACATTCAGTACTTC
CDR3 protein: CASSSTGQGPDAAKNIQYF

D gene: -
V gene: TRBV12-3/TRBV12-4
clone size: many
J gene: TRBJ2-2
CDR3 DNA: TGTGCCAGCAGTCTGCGTCTGTCGGGAGTTCCCGGGGAGCTGTTTTTT
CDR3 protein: CASSLRLSGVPGELFF

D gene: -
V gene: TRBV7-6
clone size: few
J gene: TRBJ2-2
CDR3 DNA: TGTGCCAGCAGTCAGACGGGGATGAACACCGGGGAGCTGTTTTTT
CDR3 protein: CASSQTGMNTGELFF

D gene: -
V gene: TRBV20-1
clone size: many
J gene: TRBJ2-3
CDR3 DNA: TGCAGTGCTAGAGGGCGACCCCTTCTTGCGCAGTATTTT
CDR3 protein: CSARGRPLLAQYF

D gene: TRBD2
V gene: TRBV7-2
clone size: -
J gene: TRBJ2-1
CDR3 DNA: TGTGCCAGCAGCCAAGAGCTGCTAGCGGCCCAGTTCTTC
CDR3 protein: CASSQELLAAQFF

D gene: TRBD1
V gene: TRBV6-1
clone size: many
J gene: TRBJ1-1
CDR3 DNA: TGTGCCAGCACTACCCCGACAGGGGAAAACACTGAAGCTTTCTTT
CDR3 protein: CASTTPTGENTEAFF

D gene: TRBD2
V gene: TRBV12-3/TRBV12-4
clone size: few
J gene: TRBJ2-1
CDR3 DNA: TGTGCCAGCAGGAACCGACTAGCGGGCTACAATGAGCAGTTCTTC
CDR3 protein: CASRNRLAGYNEQFF

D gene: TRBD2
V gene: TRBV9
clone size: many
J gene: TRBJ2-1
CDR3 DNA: TGTGCCAGCAGCGAAGGGACTACCTACAATGAGCAGTTCTTC
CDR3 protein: CASSEGTTYNEQFF